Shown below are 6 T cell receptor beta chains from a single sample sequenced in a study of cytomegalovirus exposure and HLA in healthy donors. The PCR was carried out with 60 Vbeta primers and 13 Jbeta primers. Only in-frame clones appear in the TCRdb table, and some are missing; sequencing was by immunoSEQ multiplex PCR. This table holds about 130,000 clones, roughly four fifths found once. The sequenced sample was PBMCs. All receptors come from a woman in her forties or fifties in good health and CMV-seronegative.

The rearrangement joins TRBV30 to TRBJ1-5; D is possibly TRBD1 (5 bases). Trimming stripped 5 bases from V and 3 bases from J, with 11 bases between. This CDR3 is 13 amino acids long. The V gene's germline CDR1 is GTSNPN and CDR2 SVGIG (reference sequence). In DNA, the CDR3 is TGTGCCTGGGGAGGAGGGGTCAATCAGCCCCAGCATTTT. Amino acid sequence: CAWGGGVNQPQHF. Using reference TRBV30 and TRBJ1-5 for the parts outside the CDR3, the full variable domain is SQTIHQWPATLVQPVGSPLSLECTVEGTSNPNLYWYRQAAGRGLQLLFYSVGIGQISSEVPQNLSASRPQDRQFILSSKKLLLSDSGFYLCAWGGGVNQPQHFGDGTRLSIL.

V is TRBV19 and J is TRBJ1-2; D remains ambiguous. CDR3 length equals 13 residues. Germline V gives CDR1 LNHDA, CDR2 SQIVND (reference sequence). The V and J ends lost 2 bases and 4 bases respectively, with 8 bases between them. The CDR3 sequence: CASSISVFYGYTF. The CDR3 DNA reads TGTGCCAGTAGTATATCAGTTTTCTATGGCTACACCTTC. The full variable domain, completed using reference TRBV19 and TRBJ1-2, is DGGITQSPKYLFRKEGQNVTLSCEQNLNHDAMYWYRQDPGQGLRLIYYSQIVNDFQKGDIAEGYSVSREKKESFPLTVTSAQKNPTAFYLCASSISVFYGYTFGSGTRLTVV.

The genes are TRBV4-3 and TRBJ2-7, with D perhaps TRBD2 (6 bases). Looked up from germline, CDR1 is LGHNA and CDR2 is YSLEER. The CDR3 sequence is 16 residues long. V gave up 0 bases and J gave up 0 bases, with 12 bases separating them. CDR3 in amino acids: CASSQDLGGSSYEQYF. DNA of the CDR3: TGCGCCAGCAGCCAAGACCTGGGGGGAAGCTCCTACGAGCAGTACTTC.

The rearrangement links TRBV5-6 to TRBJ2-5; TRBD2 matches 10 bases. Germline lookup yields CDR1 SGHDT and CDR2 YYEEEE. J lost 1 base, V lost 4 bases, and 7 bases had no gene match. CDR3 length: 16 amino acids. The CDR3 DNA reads TGTGCCAGCAGCGGGCTTAGCGGGAGGTCCCAAGAGACCCAGTACTTC. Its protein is CASSGLSGRSQETQYF.

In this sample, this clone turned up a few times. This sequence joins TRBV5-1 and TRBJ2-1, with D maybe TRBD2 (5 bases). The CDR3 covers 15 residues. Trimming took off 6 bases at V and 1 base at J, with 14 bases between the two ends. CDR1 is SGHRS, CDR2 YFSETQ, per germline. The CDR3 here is CASTPVDLSYNEQFF. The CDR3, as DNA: TGCGCCAGCACCCCCGTGGACTTATCCTACAATGAGCAGTTCTTC.

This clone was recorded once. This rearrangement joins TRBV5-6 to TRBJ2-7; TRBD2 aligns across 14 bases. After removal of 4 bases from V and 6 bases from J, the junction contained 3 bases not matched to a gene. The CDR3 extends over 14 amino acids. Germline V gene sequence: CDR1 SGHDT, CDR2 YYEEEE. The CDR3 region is CASSLGLAGVEQYV. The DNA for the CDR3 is TGTGCCAGCAGCCTGGGACTAGCGGGAGTCGAGCAGTACGTC.